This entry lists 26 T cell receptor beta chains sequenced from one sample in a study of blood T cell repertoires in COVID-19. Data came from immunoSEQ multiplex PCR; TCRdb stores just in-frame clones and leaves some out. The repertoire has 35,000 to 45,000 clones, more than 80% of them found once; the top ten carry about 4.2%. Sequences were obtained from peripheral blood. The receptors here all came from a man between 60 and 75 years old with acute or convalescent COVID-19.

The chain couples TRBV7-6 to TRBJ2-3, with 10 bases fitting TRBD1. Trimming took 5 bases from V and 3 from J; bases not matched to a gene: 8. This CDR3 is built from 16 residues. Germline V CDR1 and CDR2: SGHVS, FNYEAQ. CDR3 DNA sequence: TGTGCCAGCAGCGAGGGACAGGGGATGGGGACAGATACGCAGTATTTT. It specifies CASSEGQGMGTDTQYF.

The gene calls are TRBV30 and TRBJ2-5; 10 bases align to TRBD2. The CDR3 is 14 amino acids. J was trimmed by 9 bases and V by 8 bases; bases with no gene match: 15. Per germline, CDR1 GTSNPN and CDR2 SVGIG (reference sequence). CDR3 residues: CAGDSAGGQFSQYF. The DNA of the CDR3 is TGTGCCGGTGACTCAGCGGGGGGGCAGTTCTCCCAGTACTTC. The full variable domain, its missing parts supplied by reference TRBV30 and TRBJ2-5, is SQTIHQWPATLVQPVGSPLSLECTVEGTSNPNLYWYRQAAGRGLQLLFYSVGIGQISSEVPQNLSASRPQDRQFILSSKKLLLSDSGFYLCAGDSAGGQFSQYFGPGTRLLVL.

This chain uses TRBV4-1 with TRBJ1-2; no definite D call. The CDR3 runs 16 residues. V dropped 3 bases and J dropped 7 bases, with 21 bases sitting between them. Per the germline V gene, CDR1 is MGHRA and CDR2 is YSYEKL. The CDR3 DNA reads TGCGCCAGCAGCCATTCAAGCGGTAGCCGGTCGGGTGGCTACACCTTC. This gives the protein CASSHSSGSRSGGYTF.

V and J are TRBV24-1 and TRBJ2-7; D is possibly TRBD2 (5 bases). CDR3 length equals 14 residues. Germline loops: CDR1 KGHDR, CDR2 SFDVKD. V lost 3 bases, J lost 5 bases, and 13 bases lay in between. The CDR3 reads CATSDPEGGDEQYF. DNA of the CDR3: TGTGCCACCAGTGATCCCGAGGGTGGGGACGAGCAGTACTTC.

In DNA form, the CDR3 reads TGCGCCAGCAGCCAAGATCCGACAGTGTCGGATACGCAGTATTTT. Translated: CASSQDPTVSDTQYF. The genes are TRBV4-3 and TRBJ2-3, with a tentative D call TRBD1 (5 bases). Germline CDR1 and CDR2: LGHNA and YSLEER. The CDR3 is 15 residues long. The V gene lost 0 bases and the J gene lost 6 bases, with 13 bases spanning the gap.

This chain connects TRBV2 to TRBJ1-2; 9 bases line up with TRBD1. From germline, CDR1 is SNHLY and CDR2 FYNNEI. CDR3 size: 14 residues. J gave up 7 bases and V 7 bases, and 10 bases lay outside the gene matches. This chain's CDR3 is CASKATGGTRGYTF. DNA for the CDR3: TGTGCCAGCAAGGCAACAGGGGGCACACGTGGCTACACCTTC.

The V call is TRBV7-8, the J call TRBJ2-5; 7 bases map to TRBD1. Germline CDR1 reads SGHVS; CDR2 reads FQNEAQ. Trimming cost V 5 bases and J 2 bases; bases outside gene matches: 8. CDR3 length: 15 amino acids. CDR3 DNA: TGTGCCAGCAGCCAAGTACAGGGGCCTCAAGAGACCCAGTACTTC. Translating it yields CASSQVQGPQETQYF.

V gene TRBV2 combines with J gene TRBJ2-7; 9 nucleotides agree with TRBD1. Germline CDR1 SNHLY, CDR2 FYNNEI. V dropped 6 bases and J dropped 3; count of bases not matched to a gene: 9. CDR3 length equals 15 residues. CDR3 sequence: CASSSSGTGSYEQYF. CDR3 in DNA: TGTGCCAGCAGCTCCTCCGGGACAGGGAGCTACGAGCAGTACTTC.

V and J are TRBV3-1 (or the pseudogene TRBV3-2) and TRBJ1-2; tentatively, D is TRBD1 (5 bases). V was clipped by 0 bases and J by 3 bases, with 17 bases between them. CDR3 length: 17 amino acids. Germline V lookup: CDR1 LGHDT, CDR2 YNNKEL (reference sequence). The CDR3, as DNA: TGTGCCAGCAGCCAAGAGTTTTCGGCAGGGTGGGACTATGGCTACACCTTC. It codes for CASSQEFSAGWDYGYTF.

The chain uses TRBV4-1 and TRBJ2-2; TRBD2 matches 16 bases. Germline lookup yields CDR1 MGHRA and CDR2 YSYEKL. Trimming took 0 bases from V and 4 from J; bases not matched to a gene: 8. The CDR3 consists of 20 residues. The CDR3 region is CASSQDRGLAGGLGTGELFF. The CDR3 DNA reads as TGCGCCAGCAGCCAAGATCGGGGACTAGCGGGAGGGCTCGGCACCGGGGAGCTGTTTTTT.

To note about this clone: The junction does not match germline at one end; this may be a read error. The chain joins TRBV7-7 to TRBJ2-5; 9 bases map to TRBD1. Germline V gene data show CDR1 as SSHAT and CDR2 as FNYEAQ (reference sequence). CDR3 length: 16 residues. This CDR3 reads CASSLAGTGRQETQYF. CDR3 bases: TGTGCTAGCAGCTTAGCCGGGACAGGGCGCCAAGAGACCCAGTACTTC.

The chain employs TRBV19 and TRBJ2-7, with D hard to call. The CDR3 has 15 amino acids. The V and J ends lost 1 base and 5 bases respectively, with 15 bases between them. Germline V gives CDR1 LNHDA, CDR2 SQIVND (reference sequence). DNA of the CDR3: TGTGCCAGTAGTATAGTCGGCTCCCGACTCCACGAGCAGTACTTC. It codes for CASSIVGSRLHEQYF.

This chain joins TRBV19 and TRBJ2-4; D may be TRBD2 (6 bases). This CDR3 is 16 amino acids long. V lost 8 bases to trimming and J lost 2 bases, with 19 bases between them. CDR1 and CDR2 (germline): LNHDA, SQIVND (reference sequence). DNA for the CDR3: TGTGCCAGTGCGGACCCCGGAGGAGGGTCCAAAAACATTCAGTACTTC. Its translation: CASADPGGGSKNIQYF. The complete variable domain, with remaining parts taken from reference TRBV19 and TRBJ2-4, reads DGGITQSPKYLFRKEGQNVTLSCEQNLNHDAMYWYRQDPGQGLRLIYYSQIVNDFQKGDIAEGYSVSREKKESFPLTVTSAQKNPTAFYLCASADPGGGSKNIQYFGAGTRLSVL.

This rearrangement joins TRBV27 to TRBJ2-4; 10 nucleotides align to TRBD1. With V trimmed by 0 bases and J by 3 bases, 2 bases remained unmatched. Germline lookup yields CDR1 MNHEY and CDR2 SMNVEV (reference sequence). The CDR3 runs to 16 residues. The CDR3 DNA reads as TGTGCCAGCAGTTTATCCGGGGACAGGGGCAAAAACATTCAGTACTTC. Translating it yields CASSLSGDRGKNIQYF.

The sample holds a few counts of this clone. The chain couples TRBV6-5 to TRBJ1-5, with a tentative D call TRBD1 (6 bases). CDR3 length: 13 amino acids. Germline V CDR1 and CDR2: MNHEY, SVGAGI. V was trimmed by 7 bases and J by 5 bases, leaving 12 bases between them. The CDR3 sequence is CASKGGADQPQHF. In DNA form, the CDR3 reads TGTGCCAGCAAAGGGGGGGCGGATCAGCCCCAGCATTTT.

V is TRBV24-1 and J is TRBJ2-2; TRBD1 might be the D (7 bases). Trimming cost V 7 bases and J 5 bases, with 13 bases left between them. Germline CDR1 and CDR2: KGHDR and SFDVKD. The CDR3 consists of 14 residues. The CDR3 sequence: CATSPQGGTGELFF. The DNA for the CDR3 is TGTGCCACCAGCCCCCAGGGGGGTACCGGGGAGCTGTTTTTT.

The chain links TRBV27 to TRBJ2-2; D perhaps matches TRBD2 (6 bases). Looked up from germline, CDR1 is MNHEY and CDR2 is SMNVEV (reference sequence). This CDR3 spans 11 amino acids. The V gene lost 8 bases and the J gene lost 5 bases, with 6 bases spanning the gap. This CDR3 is CASRGTGELFF. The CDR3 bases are TGTGCCAGCCGGGGGACCGGGGAGCTGTTTTTT.

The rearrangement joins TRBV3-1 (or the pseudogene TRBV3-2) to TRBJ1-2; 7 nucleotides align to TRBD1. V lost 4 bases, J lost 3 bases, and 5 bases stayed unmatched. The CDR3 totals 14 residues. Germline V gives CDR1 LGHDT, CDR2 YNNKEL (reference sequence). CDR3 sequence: CASSRGTEYYGYTF. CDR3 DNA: TGTGCCAGCAGCCGCGGGACAGAGTACTATGGCTACACCTTC.

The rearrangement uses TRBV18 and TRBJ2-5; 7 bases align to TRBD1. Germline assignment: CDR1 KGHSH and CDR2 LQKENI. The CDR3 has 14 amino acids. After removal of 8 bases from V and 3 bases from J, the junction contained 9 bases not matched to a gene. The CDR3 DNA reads TGTGCCAGCCACGGGGACAGCGGAGAAGAGACCCAGTACTTC. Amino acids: CASHGDSGEETQYF.

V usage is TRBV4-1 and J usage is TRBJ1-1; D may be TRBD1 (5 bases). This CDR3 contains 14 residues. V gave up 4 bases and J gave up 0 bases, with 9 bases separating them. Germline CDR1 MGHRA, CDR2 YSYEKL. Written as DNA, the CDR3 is TGCGCCAGCAGCCTCCCGACAGTGAACACTGAAGCTTTCTTT. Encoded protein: CASSLPTVNTEAFF.

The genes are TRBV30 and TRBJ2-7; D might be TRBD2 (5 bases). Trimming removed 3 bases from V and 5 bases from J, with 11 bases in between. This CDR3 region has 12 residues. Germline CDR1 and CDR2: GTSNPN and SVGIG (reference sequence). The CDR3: CAWSSLGDEQYF. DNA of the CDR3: TGTGCCTGGAGCTCGCTCGGGGACGAGCAGTACTTC.

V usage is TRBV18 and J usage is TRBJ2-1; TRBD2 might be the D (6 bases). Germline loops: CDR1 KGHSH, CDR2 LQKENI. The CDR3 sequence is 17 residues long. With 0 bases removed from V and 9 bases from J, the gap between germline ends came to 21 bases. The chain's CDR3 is CASSPPWGRMEGGEQFF. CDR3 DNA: TGTGCCAGCTCACCACCCTGGGGCAGGATGGAGGGCGGTGAGCAGTTCTTC.

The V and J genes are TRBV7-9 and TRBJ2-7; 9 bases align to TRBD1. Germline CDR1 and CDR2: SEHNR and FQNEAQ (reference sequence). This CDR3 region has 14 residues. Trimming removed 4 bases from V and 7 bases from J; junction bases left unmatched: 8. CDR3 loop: CASSSWTGVWEQYF. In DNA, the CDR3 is TGTGCCAGCAGCTCTTGGACAGGGGTATGGGAGCAGTACTTC.

The CDR3 is CASSQGLSGGYNEQFF. The DNA for the CDR3 is TGCGCCAGCAGCCAAGGGTTGAGCGGGGGGTACAATGAGCAGTTCTTC. The chain combines TRBV4-3 with TRBJ2-1, with TRBD2 matching 9 bases. Germline assignment: CDR1 LGHNA and CDR2 YSLEER. V was pared by 1 base and J by 4 bases, with 5 bases of the junction left unmatched. The CDR3 covers 16 residues.

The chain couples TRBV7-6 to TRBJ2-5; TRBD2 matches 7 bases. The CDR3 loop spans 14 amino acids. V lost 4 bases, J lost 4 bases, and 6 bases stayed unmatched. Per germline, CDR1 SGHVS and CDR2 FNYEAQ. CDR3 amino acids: CASSSLGGGETQYF. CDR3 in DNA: TGTGCCAGCAGCTCGTTAGGCGGGGGAGAGACCCAGTACTTC.

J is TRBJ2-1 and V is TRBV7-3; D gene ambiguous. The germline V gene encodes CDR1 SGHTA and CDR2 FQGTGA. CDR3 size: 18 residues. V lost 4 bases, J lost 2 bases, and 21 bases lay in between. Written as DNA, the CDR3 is TGTGCCAGCAGCTCCCGGTCCCGTCGAACCGTGGCCTACAATGAGCAGTTCTTC. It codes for CASSSRSRRTVAYNEQFF. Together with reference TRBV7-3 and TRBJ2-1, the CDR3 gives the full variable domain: GAGVSQTPSNKVTEKGKYVELRCDPISGHTALYWYRQSLGQGPEFLIYFQGTGAADDSGLPNDRFFAVRPEGSVSTLKIQRTERGDSAVYLCASSSRSRRTVAYNEQFFGPGTRLTVL.